Below are 20 T cell receptor beta chains sequenced from a single sample in a study of beta chain features in type 1 diabetes. The investigators reverse transcribed all of the isolated RNA, so they sequenced expressed TCRB transcripts. Method: immunoSEQ multiplex PCR; TCRdb's copy keeps in-frame clones and lacks some. In the table there are fewer than 900,000 clones, roughly a sixth of which are singletons. The sequenced sample was naive CD4+ T cells from blood. The receptors come from a woman aged 18-29 years in good health.

The V and J genes are TRBV6-5 and TRBJ2-7; perhaps TRBD1 as D (6 bases). This CDR3 region has 14 residues. V lost 6 bases and J lost 2, with 14 bases in between. The germline gives CDR1 MNHEY, CDR2 SVGAGI. CDR3: CASRQGFSTYEQYF. For the CDR3, the DNA is TGTGCCAGCAGACAGGGTTTCTCAACCTACGAGCAGTACTTC.

Only a few counts were recorded for this clone. The V and J genes are TRBV5-1 and TRBJ1-2; 9 positions agree with TRBD1. J lost 4 bases, V lost 5 bases, and 9 bases had no gene match. There are 15 residues in the CDR3. CDR1 is SGHRS and CDR2 is YFSETQ in the germline V gene. The CDR3 region is CASREQGAHSYGYTF. The DNA for the CDR3 is TGCGCCAGCAGGGAACAGGGGGCGCACTCCTATGGCTACACCTTC. The full variable domain, in which reference TRBV5-1 and TRBJ1-2 provide the parts outside the CDR3, is KAGVTQTPRYLIKTRGQQVTLSCSPISGHRSVSWYQQTPGQGLQFLFEYFSETQRNKGNFPGRFSGRQFSNSRSEMNVSTLELGDSALYLCASREQGAHSYGYTFGSGTRLTVV.

The chain carries TRBV6-5 and TRBJ1-2; D is possibly TRBD1 (6 bases). V lost 0 bases and J 5 bases, leaving 13 bases between the germline ends. This CDR3 contains 15 residues. In germline, CDR1 is MNHEY, CDR2 SVGAGI. CDR3: CASSYSAGAIYGYTF. The CDR3 DNA sequence: TGTGCCAGCAGTTACTCGGCGGGGGCGATATATGGCTACACCTTC.

This clone appeared a single time. V and J are TRBV5-4 and TRBJ2-1; D possibly corresponds to TRBD2 (5 bases). Trimming cost V 1 base and J 0 bases, with 17 bases left between them. This CDR3 is built from 18 residues. Germline CDR1 reads SGHNT; CDR2 reads YYREEE (reference sequence). The CDR3 sequence is CASSLSLSGISSYNEQFF. The CDR3 DNA sequence: TGTGCCAGCAGCTTGTCACTTTCCGGGATTAGCTCCTACAATGAGCAGTTCTTC.

This chain uses TRBV7-9 with TRBJ2-1, with no clear D. Germline V gene lookup returns CDR1 SEHNR and CDR2 FQNEAQ (reference sequence). CDR3 length: 14 amino acids. V was clipped by 3 bases and J by 0 bases, with 6 bases between them. CDR3 residues: CASSFWSSYNEQFF. The CDR3 DNA sequence: TGTGCCAGCAGCTTCTGGTCCTCCTACAATGAGCAGTTCTTC.

This chain uses TRBV28 with TRBJ2-1; TRBD2 matches at 7 bases. Looked up from germline, CDR1 is MDHEN and CDR2 is SYDVKM. This CDR3 has 14 amino acids. With 3 bases clipped from V and 8 bases from J, the junction kept 7 bases outside the gene matches. CDR3 loop: CASSLTGGSHEQFF. The CDR3 nucleotides are TGTGCCAGCAGTTTGACTGGCGGGAGCCATGAGCAGTTCTTC.

This clone has only a few counts. The J gene is TRBJ2-5, the V gene TRBV25-1; D ambiguous. V was clipped by 5 bases and J by 7 bases, with 14 bases between them. Germline V gives CDR1 MGHDK, CDR2 SYGVNS. CDR3 size: 13 residues. CDR3 protein: CASSRTGDGTQYF. The CDR3 DNA is TGTGCCAGCAGTCGGACCGGCGATGGGACCCAGTACTTC.

The rearrangement joins TRBV20-1 to TRBJ2-5; D remains ambiguous. The DNA matches TRBJ2-7 better at its end, which makes the J call doubtful. The CDR3 covers 11 residues. Germline V gives CDR1 DFQATT, CDR2 SNEGSKA (reference sequence). CDR3 loop: CSAREAYEQYF. CDR3 coding DNA: TGCAGTGCTCGCGAAGCGTACGAGCAGTACTTC.

Only a few counts were recorded for this clone. CDR3 in DNA: TGTGCCATCAGTGCCAACTCACAGTTCAAAGAAGCTAACTATGGCTACACCTTC. Its protein product is CAISANSQFKEANYGYTF. J is TRBJ1-2 and V is TRBV10-3; no definite D call. Deletions cut 4 bases from V and 0 bases from J, with 21 bases between. Germline V gene data show CDR1 as ENHRY and CDR2 as SYGVKD. This CDR3 contains 18 residues.

This clone was counted only a few times. This CDR3 is CASSFGTGLSSYEQYF. The CDR3 nucleotides are TGTGCCAGCAGCTTTGGGACAGGCCTCAGCTCCTACGAGCAGTACTTC. The chain recombines TRBV5-5 with TRBJ2-7, with 8 bases fitting TRBD1. Germline V gives CDR1 SGHKS, CDR2 YYEKEE (reference sequence). The J segment lost 0 bases and the V segment lost 2 bases, leaving 7 bases of the junction unmatched. The CDR3 spans 16 residues.

In this sample, this clone turned up a few times. V is TRBV10-3 and J is TRBJ2-5; 10 bases agree with TRBD2. CDR1 is ENHRY and CDR2 is SYGVKD in the germline V gene. V was pared by 4 bases and J by 1 base, with 3 bases of the junction left unmatched. This CDR3 has 15 amino acids. CDR3 sequence (DNA): TGTGCCATCAGTGTCGGACTAGCGGCCCAAGAGACCCAGTACTTC. Translating gives CAISVGLAAQETQYF.

This chain joins TRBV14 and TRBJ2-3, with TRBD2 as a possible D gene (6 bases). The ends were cut back, 1 base at V and 4 bases at J, with 12 bases in the middle. The germline V gene has CDR1 SGHDN and CDR2 FVKESK. This CDR3 comprises 15 residues. The CDR3 region is CASSQVVGSPDTQYF. CDR3 nucleotide sequence: TGTGCCAGCAGCCAAGTCGTCGGGAGCCCAGATACGCAGTATTTT.

The table lists this clone with a count of one. The V call is TRBV14, the J call TRBJ2-3; no firm D call. V was clipped by 2 bases and J by 3 bases, with 6 bases between them. Germline V gives CDR1 SGHDN, CDR2 FVKESK. This CDR3 contains 13 residues. The CDR3, as DNA: TGTGCCAGCAGCCAAAGGGTTACAGATACGCAGTATTTT. This translates into CASSQRVTDTQYF.

This chain joins TRBV28 and TRBJ1-5, with D unresolved. The ends were cut back, 3 bases at V and 6 bases at J, with 9 bases in the middle. CDR3 size: 13 residues. Germline V gene lookup returns CDR1 MDHEN and CDR2 SYDVKM. Here the CDR3 reads CASSFAAGQPQHF. The CDR3 bases are TGTGCCAGCAGTTTCGCGGCGGGTCAGCCCCAGCATTTT.

V gene TRBV10-3 combines with J gene TRBJ2-5, with 8 nucleotides matching TRBD1. The CDR3 totals 13 residues. Germline trimming cut 10 bases from V and 5 bases from J; bases unmatched to any gene: 9. Germline loops: CDR1 ENHRY, CDR2 SYGVKD. In nucleotides, the CDR3 is TGTGCCACCGGCCAGGGGGCGTGGGAGACCCAGTACTTC. It codes for CATGQGAWETQYF.

This clone was seen a few times. The J gene is TRBJ2-2, the V gene TRBV28; no firm D call. This CDR3 has 15 amino acids. The germline V gene encodes CDR1 MDHEN and CDR2 SYDVKM. With 3 bases removed from V and 4 bases from J, the gap between germline ends came to 12 bases. CDR3 in DNA: TGTGCCAGCAGTTTGCTCTCGGGCCTCACCGGGGAGCTGTTTTTT. Encoded protein: CASSLLSGLTGELFF.

Here the CDR3 DNA reads TGTGCCAGCTCACCAACTAGCTTCGGTGAGCAGTTCTTC. This gives the protein CASSPTSFGEQFF. J is TRBJ2-1 and V is TRBV18; D is possibly TRBD2 (6 bases). Per germline, CDR1 KGHSH and CDR2 LQKENI. V gave up 2 bases and J gave up 9 bases, with 11 bases separating them. This CDR3 region has 13 residues.

Only a few counts were recorded for this clone. The sample holds other DNA sequences that translate to the same CDR3. The rearrangement joins TRBV6-5 to TRBJ2-7; D is undetermined. This CDR3 comprises 11 residues. V lost 7 bases, J lost 3 bases, and 7 bases lay in between. Germline V lookup: CDR1 MNHEY, CDR2 SVGAGI. CDR3 sequence: CASTGNYEQYF. CDR3 in DNA: TGTGCCAGCACGGGCAACTACGAGCAGTACTTC.

V gene TRBV2 combines with J gene TRBJ2-5; D is unclear. The V end lost 6 bases, the J end lost 0 bases, and 11 bases lay between the germline ends. Per the germline V gene, CDR1 is SNHLY and CDR2 is FYNNEI. This CDR3 region has 14 residues. The CDR3 DNA reads as TGTGCCAGCAGGGTCGGTACCTACCAAGAGACCCAGTACTTC. Translated, it gives CASRVGTYQETQYF.

The V and J genes are TRBV4-2 and TRBJ2-3; D remains ambiguous. CDR3 length: 13 amino acids. Germline CDR1 is LGHNA and CDR2 is YNFKEQ. The germline V and J ends were trimmed by 4 bases and 3 bases, with 8 bases remaining between them. The CDR3 here is CASSRPPTDTQYF. In DNA form, the CDR3 reads TGTGCCAGCAGCCGCCCCCCTACAGATACGCAGTATTTT.